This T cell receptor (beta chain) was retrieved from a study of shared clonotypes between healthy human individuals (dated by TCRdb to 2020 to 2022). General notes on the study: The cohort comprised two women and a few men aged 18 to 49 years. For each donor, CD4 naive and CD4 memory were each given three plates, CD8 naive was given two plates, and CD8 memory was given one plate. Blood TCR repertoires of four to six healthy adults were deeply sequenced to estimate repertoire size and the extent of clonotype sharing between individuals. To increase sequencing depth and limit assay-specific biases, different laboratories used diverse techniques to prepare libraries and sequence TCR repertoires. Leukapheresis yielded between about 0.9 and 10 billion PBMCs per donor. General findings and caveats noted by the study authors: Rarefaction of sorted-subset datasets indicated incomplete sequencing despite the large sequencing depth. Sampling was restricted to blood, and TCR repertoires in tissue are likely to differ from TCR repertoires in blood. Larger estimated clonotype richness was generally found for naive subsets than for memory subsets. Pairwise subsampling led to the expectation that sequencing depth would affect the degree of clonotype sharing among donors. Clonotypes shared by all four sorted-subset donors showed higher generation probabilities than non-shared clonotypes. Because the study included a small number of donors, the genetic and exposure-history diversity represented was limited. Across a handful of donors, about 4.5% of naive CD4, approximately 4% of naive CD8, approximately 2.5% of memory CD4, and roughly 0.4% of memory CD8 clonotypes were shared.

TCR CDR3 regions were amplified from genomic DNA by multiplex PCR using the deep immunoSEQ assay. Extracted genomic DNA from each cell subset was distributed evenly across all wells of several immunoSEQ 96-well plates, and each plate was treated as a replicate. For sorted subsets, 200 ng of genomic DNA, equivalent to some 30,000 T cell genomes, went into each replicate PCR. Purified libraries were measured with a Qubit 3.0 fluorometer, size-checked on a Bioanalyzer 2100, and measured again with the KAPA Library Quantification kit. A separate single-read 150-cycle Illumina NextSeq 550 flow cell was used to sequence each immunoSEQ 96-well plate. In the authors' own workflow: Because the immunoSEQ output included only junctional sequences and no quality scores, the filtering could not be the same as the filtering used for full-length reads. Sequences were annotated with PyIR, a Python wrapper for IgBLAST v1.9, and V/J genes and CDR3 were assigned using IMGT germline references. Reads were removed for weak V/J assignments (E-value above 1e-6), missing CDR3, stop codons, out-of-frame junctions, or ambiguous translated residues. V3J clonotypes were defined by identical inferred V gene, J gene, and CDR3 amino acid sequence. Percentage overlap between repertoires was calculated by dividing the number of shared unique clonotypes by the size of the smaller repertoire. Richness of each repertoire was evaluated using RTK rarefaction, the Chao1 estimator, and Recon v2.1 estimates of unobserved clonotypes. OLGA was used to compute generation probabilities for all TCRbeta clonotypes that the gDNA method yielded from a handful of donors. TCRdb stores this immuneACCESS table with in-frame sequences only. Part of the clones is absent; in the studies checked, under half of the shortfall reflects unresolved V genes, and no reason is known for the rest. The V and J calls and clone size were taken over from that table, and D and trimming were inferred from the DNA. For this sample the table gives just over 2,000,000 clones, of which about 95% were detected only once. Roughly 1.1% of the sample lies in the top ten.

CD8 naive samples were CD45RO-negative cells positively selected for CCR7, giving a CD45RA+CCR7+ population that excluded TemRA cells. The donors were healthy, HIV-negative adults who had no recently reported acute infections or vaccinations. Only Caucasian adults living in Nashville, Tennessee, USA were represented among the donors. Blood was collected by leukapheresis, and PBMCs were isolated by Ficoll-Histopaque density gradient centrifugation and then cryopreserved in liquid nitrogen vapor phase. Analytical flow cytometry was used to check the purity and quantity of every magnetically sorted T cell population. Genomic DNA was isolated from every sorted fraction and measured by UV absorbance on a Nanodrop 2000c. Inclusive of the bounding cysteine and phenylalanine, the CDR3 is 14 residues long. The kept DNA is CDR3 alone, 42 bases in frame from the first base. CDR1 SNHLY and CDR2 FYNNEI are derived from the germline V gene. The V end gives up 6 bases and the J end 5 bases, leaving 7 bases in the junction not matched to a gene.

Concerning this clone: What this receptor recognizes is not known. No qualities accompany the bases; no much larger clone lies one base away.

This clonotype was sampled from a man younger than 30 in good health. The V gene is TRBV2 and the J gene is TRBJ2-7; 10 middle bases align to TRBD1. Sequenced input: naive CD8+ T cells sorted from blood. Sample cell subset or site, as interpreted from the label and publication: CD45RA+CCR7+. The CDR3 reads CASRADRGLHEQYF. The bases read TGTGCCAGCAGGGCTGACAGGGGGCTCCACGAGCAGTACTTC. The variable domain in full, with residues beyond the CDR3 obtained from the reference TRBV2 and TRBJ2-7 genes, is EPEVTQTPSHQVTQMGQEVILRCVPISNHLYFYWYRQILGQKVEFLVSFYNNEISEKSEIFDDQFSVERPDGSNFTLKIRSTKLEDSAMYFCASRADRGLHEQYFGPGTRLTVT.